This TCR beta chain was identified in a study of blood T cell repertoires in COVID-19. On this clone itself: At one end the junction does not follow the germline gene, possibly because of a read error.

TCRdb's copy holds only in-frame clones and misses some; the assay was immunoSEQ multiplex PCR. The data show 200,000 to 250,000 clones, 87% seen once. What the recovered Cohort 3 donors had was two negative PCRs, clearance, or symptom resolution. Per the germline V gene, CDR1 is SGDLS and CDR2 is YYNGEE. The CDR3 runs 13 residues. The chain carries TRBV9 and TRBJ2-5; tentative D call: TRBD1 (6 bases). The sequencing input was PBMCs or T cells enriched from blood (not recorded which). The sequence was obtained from a man younger than 40 who had recovered from COVID-19. In DNA, the CDR3 is TGTGCCAGCAGCGGGGAGACAGGAATTAGGGTGAACTTC. This sequence encodes CASSGETGIRVNF.